What follows are 8 T cell receptor beta chains derived from one specimen sequenced in a study of blood T cell repertoires in COVID-19. The table came from immunoSEQ multiplex PCR; TCRdb's copy has only in-frame clones and leaves some out. Found here are 110,000 to 150,000 clones, 70% to 85% of them singletons; the top ten hold approximately 9.2%. The sample was PBMCs or T cells enriched from blood (not recorded which). The receptors here all came from a man aged 45-65 years who had recovered from COVID-19.

This clone has just one count. The chain uses TRBV6-5 and TRBJ1-4, with 8 bases identical to TRBD1. Germline V gives CDR1 MNHEY, CDR2 SVGAGI. V was clipped by 7 bases and J by 7 bases; unmatched bases: 11. This CDR3 comprises 15 residues. CDR3 amino acids: CASTWEWTGPEKLFF. The CDR3 DNA reads as TGTGCCAGCACTTGGGAATGGACAGGGCCTGAAAAACTGTTTTTT.

The gene calls are TRBV5-1 and TRBJ1-2; tentative D call: TRBD1 (5 bases). The CDR3 extends over 13 amino acids. V was trimmed by 4 bases and J by 5 bases, leaving 12 bases between them. Germline V gene data show CDR1 as SGHRS and CDR2 as YFSETQ. The CDR3 DNA follows: TGCGCCAGCAGCCCCCGGGGGGAATATGGCTACACCTTC. Translated: CASSPRGEYGYTF.

This chain uses TRBV28 with TRBJ2-4; tentatively, D is TRBD2 (7 bases). CDR1 and CDR2 (germline): MDHEN, SYDVKM. The CDR3 has 16 residues. With 3 bases removed from V and 0 bases from J, the gap between germline ends came to 12 bases. CDR3: CASSFGGAGAKNIQYF. The CDR3 DNA reads as TGTGCCAGCAGTTTTGGGGGGGCAGGAGCCAAAAACATTCAGTACTTC.

This clone occurred once. This sequence joins TRBV28 and TRBJ2-7; 7 bases match TRBD1. The CDR3 runs 14 residues. Germline trimming cut 8 bases from V and 4 bases from J; bases unmatched to any gene: 11. Per the germline V gene, CDR1 is MDHEN and CDR2 is SYDVKM. CDR3 residues: CASAGTGDVYEQYF. The CDR3 DNA is TGTGCCAGCGCCGGCACAGGGGATGTATACGAGCAGTACTTC.

The J gene is TRBJ2-3, the V gene TRBV4-1; D remains unclear. Germline lookup yields CDR1 MGHRA and CDR2 YSYEKL. The CDR3 spans 15 residues. V was clipped by 4 bases and J by 2 bases, with 13 bases between them. CDR3 in amino acids: CASSPLRFITDTQYF. For the CDR3, the DNA is TGCGCCAGCAGCCCCCTAAGATTTATCACAGATACGCAGTATTTT.

V and J are TRBV4-3 and TRBJ2-3; TRBD2 is a possible D gene (5 bases). The CDR3 runs to 14 residues. Trimming took off 2 bases at V and 0 bases at J, with 6 bases between the two ends. CDR1 is LGHNA and CDR2 is YSLEER in the germline V gene. CDR3 in DNA: TGCGCCAGCAGCCAATCGGGGAGCACAGATACGCAGTATTTT. Translation: CASSQSGSTDTQYF.

The rearrangement joins TRBV2 to TRBJ2-5; 10 bases map to TRBD2. V shed 7 bases, J shed 2 bases, and the junction held 10 bases outside the gene matches. The CDR3 runs 16 residues. Per the germline V gene, CDR1 is SNHLY and CDR2 is FYNNEI. CDR3 DNA: TGTGCCAGCATGCAGCGGACTAGCGGAAGACAAGAGACCCAGTACTTC. It encodes CASMQRTSGRQETQYF.

V is TRBV4-3 and J is TRBJ1-5, with TRBD1 as a possible D gene (5 bases). In germline, CDR1 is LGHNA, CDR2 YSLEER. V was clipped by 0 bases and J by 2 bases, with 11 bases between them. This CDR3 is built from 16 residues. CDR3 sequence: CASSQDRAGRNQPQHF. The CDR3 DNA reads as TGCGCCAGCAGCCAAGATCGGGCGGGGCGCAATCAGCCCCAGCATTTT.